This TCR beta chain was obtained from a study of a mutant IDH1 vaccine in newly diagnosed glioma. Study summary: The earlier regimen, radiotherapy, temozolomide, or both, was most often both. Study results and limitations: There seemed to be no relation between pseudoprogression and changes in top peripheral T cell clonotypes.

This table comes from immunoSEQ multiplex PCR, and its TCRdb copy is limited to in-frame clones, with some not included. The sample contains some 15,000 clones, 95% to 96% of which appear only once. Time point specified: baseline, week 1 (first vaccination visit). Treatment given: pre-vaccination baseline after standard-of-care therapy. As to this clone: Its target is not known.

This CDR3 is built from 17 residues. The V gene's germline CDR1 is SGHTS and CDR2 YDEGEE. Trimming took 0 bases from V and 4 from J, leaving 14 bases between them. Specimen: peripheral blood mononuclear cells (PBMCs), collected from a glioma patient treated with radiotherapy, temozolomide or both. The receptor comes from a woman aged 18-30 years with glioma. Some clones in this sample may be carry-over from other donors' samples. The genes are TRBV5-8 and TRBJ1-6, with D tentatively TRBD1 (5 bases). CDR3 sequence (DNA): TGTGCCAGCAGCTTGGGAGATACCGGGGCGTATAATTCACCCCTCCACTTT. As protein: CASSLGDTGAYNSPLHF.